This T cell receptor beta chain was sequenced for a study of cytomegalovirus exposure and HLA in healthy donors. Overall study: As an earlier analysis found, roughly 180 million T cells yielded over 95 million unique TCR beta sequences.

Study results and limitations: In most subjects, TCR beta sequences reportedly gave accurate predictions of HLA-A and HLA-B alleles.

Points on this clone: No antigen is known for it.

Primers for the PCR totalled 60 Vbeta and 13 Jbeta. In the authors' methods: Unique TCR beta chains numbered roughly 80 million in a later analysis, with roughly 10 million shared. The assay was immunoSEQ multiplex PCR, and TCRdb's table has in-frame clones only and misses some. From that table come the V and J calls and clone size; the DNA was used to work out D and trimming. The sample carries about 170,000 clones, approximately 84% recorded once. CDR1 and CDR2 (germline): ENHRY, SYGVKD. The CDR3 extends over 14 amino acids. Trimming stripped 0 bases from V and 1 base from J, with 6 bases between. Specimen: PBMCs. The TCR comes from a man aged 30 to 45 in good health and CMV-seropositive. The rearrangement joins TRBV10-3 to TRBJ1-1; tentatively, D is TRBD1 (5 bases). CDR3 nucleotide sequence: TGTGCCATCAGTGAGTCGACAGAGAACACTGAAGCTTTCTTT. This translates into CAISESTENTEAFF.